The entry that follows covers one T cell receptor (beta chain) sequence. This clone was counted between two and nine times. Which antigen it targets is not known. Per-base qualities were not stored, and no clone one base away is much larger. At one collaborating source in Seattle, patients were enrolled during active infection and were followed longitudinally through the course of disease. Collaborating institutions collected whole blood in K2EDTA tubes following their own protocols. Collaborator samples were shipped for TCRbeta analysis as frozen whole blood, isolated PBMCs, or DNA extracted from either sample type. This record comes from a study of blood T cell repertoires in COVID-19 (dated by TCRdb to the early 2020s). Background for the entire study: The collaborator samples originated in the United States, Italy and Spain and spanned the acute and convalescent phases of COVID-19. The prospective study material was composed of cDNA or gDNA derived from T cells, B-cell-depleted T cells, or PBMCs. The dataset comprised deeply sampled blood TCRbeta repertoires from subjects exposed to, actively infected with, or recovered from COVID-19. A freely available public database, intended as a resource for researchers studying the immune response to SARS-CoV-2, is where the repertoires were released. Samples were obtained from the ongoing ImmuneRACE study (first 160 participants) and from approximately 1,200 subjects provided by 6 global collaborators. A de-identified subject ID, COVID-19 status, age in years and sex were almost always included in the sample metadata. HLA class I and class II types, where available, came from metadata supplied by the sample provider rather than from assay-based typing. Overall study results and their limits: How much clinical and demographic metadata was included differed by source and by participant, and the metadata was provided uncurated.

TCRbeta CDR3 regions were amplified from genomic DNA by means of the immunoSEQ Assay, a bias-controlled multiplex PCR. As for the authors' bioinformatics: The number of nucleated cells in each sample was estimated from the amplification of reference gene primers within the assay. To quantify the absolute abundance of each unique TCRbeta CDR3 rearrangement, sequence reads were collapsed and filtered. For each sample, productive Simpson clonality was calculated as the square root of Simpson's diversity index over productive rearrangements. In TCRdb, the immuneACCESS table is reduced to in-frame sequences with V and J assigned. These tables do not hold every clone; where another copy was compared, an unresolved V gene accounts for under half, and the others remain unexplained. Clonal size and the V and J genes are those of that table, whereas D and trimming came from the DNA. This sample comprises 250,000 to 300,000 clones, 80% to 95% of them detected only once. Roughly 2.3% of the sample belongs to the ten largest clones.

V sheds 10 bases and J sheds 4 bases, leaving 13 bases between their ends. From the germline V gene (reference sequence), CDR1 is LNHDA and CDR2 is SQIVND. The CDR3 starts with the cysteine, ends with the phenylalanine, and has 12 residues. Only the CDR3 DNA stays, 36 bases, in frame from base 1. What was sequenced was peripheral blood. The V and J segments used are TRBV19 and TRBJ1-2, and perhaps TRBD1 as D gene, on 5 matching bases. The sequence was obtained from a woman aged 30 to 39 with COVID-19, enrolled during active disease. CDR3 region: CATRTSPYGYTF. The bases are TGTGCCACCAGGACATCGCCCTATGGCTACACCTTC.